These T cell receptor beta chains were read from a single sample in a study of cytomegalovirus exposure and HLA in healthy donors. Some clones are missing from TCRdb's copy, which holds only in-frame ones; the method was immunoSEQ multiplex PCR. The sample gives 190,000 or so clones, approximately 83% of which show up once; about 3% is in the top ten. Sequencing used PBMCs. Source of these receptors: a woman aged 18 to 35 in good health and CMV-seropositive. Both conserved end residues are part of each CDR3. D genes are given only for firm matches. Size values are once, few and many counts, or a class for expanded clones, and some rows have none.

TRBJ2-2 NA TRBV7-9 NA CASSLPSGLRELFF TGTGCCAGCAGCTTACCCAGCGGCTTGAGGGAGCTGTTTTTT
TRBJ1-6 NA TRBV9 few CASSQDSDSPLHF TGTGCCAGCAGCCAGGACAGTGATTCACCCCTCCACTTT
TRBJ1-2 NA TRBV13 NA CASSTVGVGGYTF TGTGCCAGCAGCACCGTCGGGGTGGGTGGCTACACCTTC
TRBJ2-1 TRBD2 TRBV10-3 NA CAISTSGGGNPYNEQFF TGTGCCATCAGTACTAGCGGGGGGGGAAACCCCTACAATGAGCAGTTCTTC
TRBJ2-7 TRBD1 TRBV11-2 NA CASSLGVGTECYEQYF TGTGCCAGCAGCTTAGGGGTCGGGACAGAATGTTACGAGCAGTACTTC
TRBJ1-1 NA TRBV29-1 NA CSAIGRGTEAFF TGCAGCGCCATCGGTAGGGGAACTGAAGCTTTCTTT
TRBJ2-7 TRBD1 TRBV10-1 NA CASSEKGAWEQYF TGCGCCAGCAGTGAGAAGGGGGCTTGGGAGCAGTACTTC
TRBJ2-2 NA TRBV7-7 NA CASSACGHPNTGELFF TGTGCCAGCAGCGCATGCGGACATCCGAACACCGGGGAGCTGTTTTTT
TRBJ2-5 NA TRBV9 NA CASSVGGGEQETQYF TGTGCCAGCAGCGTAGGAGGAGGGGAACAAGAGACCCAGTACTTC
TRBJ1-6 TRBD1 TRBV5-5 NA CASRLDRARSYNSPLHF TGTGCCAGCAGACTGGACAGGGCGAGGTCCTATAATTCACCCCTCCACTTT
TRBJ2-3 NA TRBV5-4 once CASSLALGTTDTQYF TGTGCCAGCAGCTTGGCCTTGGGGACAACAGATACGCAGTATTTT